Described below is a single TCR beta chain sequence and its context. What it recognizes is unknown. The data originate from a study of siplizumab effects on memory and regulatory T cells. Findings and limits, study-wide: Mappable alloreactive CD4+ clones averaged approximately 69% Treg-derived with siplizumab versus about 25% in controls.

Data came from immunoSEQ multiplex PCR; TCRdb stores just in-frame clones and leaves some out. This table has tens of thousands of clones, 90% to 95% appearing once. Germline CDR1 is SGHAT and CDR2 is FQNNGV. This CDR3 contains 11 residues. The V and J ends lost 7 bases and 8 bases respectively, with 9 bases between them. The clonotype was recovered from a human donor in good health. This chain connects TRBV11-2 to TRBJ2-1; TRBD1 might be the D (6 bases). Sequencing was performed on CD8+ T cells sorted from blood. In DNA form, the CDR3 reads TGTGCCAGCACACAGGGCTATGAGCAGTTCTTC. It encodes CASTQGYEQFF.